This T cell receptor beta chain originates from a study of Ad26.COV2.S vaccination and SARS-CoV-2 variants. The overall study: The authors gave Ad26.COV2.S intramuscularly, either once or twice 56 days apart. Notes on the study in general: The placebo group had lower spike-specific TCR breadth than the vaccine recipients did.

Generated by immunoSEQ multiplex PCR, the TCRdb table keeps only in-frame clones and is missing some. Counted here are a few hundred thousand clones, around 87% occurring once; the ten biggest clones make up around 3.7%. Specified treatment: approximately 18 received Ad26.COV2.S at low or high dose, single or two shots; five or six received placebo; per-sample allocation not given. Day 63 after the first injection of vaccine or placebo was the sampling time. As to this clone: The target antigen is unknown.

Trimming took off 0 bases at V and 5 bases at J, with 7 bases between the two ends. The CDR3 runs 13 residues. This specimen was peripheral blood, taken in a trial of Ad26.COV2.S vaccine versus placebo. The clonotype comes from a person between 18 and 65 years old who received the Ad26.COV2.S COVID-19 vaccine or a placebo. The rearrangement joins TRBV12-3 or TRBV12-4 to TRBJ1-1; D is unresolved. The CDR3 sequence: CASSLAVGTEAFF. CDR3 coding DNA: TGTGCCAGCAGTTTAGCGGTCGGGACTGAAGCTTTCTTT.